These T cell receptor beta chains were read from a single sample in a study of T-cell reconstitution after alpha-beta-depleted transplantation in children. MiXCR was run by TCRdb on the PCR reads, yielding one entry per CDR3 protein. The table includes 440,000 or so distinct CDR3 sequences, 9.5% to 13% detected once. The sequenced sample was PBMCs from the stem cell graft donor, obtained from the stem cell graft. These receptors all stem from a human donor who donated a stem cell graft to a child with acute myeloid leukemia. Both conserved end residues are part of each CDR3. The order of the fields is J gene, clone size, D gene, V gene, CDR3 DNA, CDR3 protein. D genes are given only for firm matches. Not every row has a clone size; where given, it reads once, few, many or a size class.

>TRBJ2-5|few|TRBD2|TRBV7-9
TGTGCCAGCAGCTCACTAGCGGGATGGGCAGAGACCCAGTACTTC
CASSSLAGWAETQYF
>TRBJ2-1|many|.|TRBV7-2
TGTGCCAGCAGCTTATTGGGGCCTGCGGAGCAGTTCTTC
CASSLLGPAEQFF
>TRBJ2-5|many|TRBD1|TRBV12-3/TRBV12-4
TGTGCCAGCAGGGCACCAGGGGGAGAGACCCAGTACTTC
CASRAPGGETQYF
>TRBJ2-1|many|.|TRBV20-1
TGCAGTGTTCGATCCAGGGGCGGTGAGCAGTTCTTC
CSVRSRGGEQFF
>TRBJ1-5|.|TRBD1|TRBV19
TGTGCCAGTAGACAACAGGGGTATCAGCCCCAGCATTTT
CASRQQGYQPQHF
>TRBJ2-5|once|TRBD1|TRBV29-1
TGCAGCGGGCAGACAGGGTCCCAAGAGACCCAGTACTTC
CSGQTGSQETQYF
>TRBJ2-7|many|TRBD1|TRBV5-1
TGCGCCAGCAGCTTGGCCGGGACAGGGGGCTACGAGCAGTACTTC
CASSLAGTGGYEQYF
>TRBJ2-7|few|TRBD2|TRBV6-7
TGTGCCAGCAGTTTTAACGGGAGGGTCGACTACGAGCAGTACTTC
CASSFNGRVDYEQYF
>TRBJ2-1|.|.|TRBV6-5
TGTGCCAGCAGTTACTCCTTACTAAACAATGAGCAGTTCTTC
CASSYSLLNNEQFF
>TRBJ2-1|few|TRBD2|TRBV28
TGTGCCAGCAGGGGACTAGCGGGGGCGGGGGAGCAGTTCTTC
CASRGLAGAGEQFF
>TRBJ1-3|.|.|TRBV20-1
TGCAGTGCTAGCCAGGACCCTGGAAACACCATATATTTT
CSASQDPGNTIYF
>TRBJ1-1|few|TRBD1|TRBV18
TGTGCCAGCTCACCCGACAGGGGGGGGAACACTGAAGCTTTCTTT
CASSPDRGGNTEAFF
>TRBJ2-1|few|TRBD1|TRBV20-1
TGCAGTGCTAGAAAACTTCGGCGACAGGGAGTTGAGCAGTTCTTC
CSARKLRRQGVEQFF
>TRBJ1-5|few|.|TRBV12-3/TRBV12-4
TGTGCCAGCAGTTTTGTCGGCCAGGGGAGTCAGCCCCAGCATTTT
CASSFVGQGSQPQHF
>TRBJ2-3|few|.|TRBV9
TGTGCCAGCAGCGCTCCGCGTCGGGGGCCCCACACAGATACGCAGTATTTT
CASSAPRRGPHTDTQYF
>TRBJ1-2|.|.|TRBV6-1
TGTGCCAGCACCCCGAGTACCTTGGACTATGGCTACACCTTC
CASTPSTLDYGYTF
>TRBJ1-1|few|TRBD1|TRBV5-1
TGCGCCAGCAGCTGGGACAGGGCCCAAGCTTTCTTT
CASSWDRAQAFF
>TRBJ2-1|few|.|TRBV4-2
TGTGCCAGCAGCCAAGATTGGCAGTACAATGAGCAGTTCTTC
CASSQDWQYNEQFF
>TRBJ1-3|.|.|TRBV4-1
TGCGCCAGCAGCCAAGATTTGGAGAGGGCGGATGGAAACACCATATATTTT
CASSQDLERADGNTIYF
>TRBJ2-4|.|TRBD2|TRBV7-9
TGTGCCAGCAGCCTGACCGGGGTAGCGGGAGGGAGGAACATTCAGTACTTC
CASSLTGVAGGRNIQYF
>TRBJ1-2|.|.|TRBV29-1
TGCAGCGCCTTTGGCCGGGACCCTCCTAACTATGGCTACACCTTC
CSAFGRDPPNYGYTF
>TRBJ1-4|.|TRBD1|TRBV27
TGTGCCAGCAGTTTACAGGGGGCCTTTAATGAAAAACTGTTTTTT
CASSLQGAFNEKLFF
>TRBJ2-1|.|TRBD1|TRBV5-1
TGCGCCAGCAGCCACGACAGGGTGGCCTACAATGAGCAGTTCTTC
CASSHDRVAYNEQFF
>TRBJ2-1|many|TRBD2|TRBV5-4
TGTGCCAGCAGCTTGGTCGGCGGGGGTTACAATGAGCAGTTCTTC
CASSLVGGGYNEQFF
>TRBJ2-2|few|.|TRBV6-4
TGTGCCAGCAGTGAAGGGCGGACCGGGGAGCTGTTTTTT
CASSEGRTGELFF
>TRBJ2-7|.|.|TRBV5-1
TGCGCCAGCAGCTTTTTGTCCGCCACCATCTACGAGCAGTACTTC
CASSFLSATIYEQYF
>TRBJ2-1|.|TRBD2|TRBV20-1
TGCAGTTCAAAAAGCGGGACTAGCGGGAGAAATGAGCAGTTCTTC
CSSKSGTSGRNEQFF
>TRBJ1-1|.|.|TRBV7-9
TGTGCCACCAGCCTGGGACAATTTGTAGAAGCTTTCTTT
CATSLGQFVEAFF
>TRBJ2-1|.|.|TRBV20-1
TGCAGTGCTAGTGGTTATGGTCGCTCCTACAATGAGCAGTTCTTC
CSASGYGRSYNEQFF
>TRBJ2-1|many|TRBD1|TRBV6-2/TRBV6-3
TGTGCCAGCAGCACCCTTCGACAGGGGCCCTACAATGAGCAGTTCTTC
CASSTLRQGPYNEQFF
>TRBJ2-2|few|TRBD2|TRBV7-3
TGTGCCAGCAGCCCAACTAGCGGGACGAACACCGGGGAGCTGTTTTTT
CASSPTSGTNTGELFF
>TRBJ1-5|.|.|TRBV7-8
TGTGCCAGCAGCTTAGCATTGGCCCGGGCTAGCAATCAGCCCCAGCATTTC
CASSLALARASNQPQHF
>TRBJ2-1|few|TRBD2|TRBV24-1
TGTGCCACCAGTGATCCCGCGGGGGAGGGCCTTGGTGAGCAGTTCTTC
CATSDPAGEGLGEQFF
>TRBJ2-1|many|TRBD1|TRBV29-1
TGCAGCGGCACCGGGACAGGGGATGAGCAGTTCTTC
CSGTGTGDEQFF
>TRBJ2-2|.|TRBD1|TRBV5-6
TGTGCCAGCAGCACTCTGACAGGGAGAGAGACCGGGGAGCTGTTTTTT
CASSTLTGRETGELFF
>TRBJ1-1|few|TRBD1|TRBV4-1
TGCGCCAGCAGCCCTTCGACAGGGCTGTACACTGAAGCTTTCTTT
CASSPSTGLYTEAFF
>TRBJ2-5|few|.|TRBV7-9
TGTGCCAGCAGCACCCTAGATTTCGAGACCCAGTACTTC
CASSTLDFETQYF
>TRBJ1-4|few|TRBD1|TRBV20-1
TGCAGTGCTACGCAGGGGGCGGCTAATGAAAAACTGTTTTTT
CSATQGAANEKLFF
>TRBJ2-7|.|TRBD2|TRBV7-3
TGTGCCAGCAGCCCATACCCTCGGGGGGGTAGCGGGAACGAGCAGTACTTC
CASSPYPRGGSGNEQYF
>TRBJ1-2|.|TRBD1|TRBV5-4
TGTGCCAGCAGCTTGCAGGGGGCATTCTATGGCTACACCTTC
CASSLQGAFYGYTF
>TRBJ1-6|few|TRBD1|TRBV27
TGTGCCAGCAGTCTCAACAGGGGTTCACCCCTCCACTTT
CASSLNRGSPLHF
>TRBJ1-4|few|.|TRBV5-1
TGCGCCAGCAGCTTGTCGAATGCTAATGAAAAACTGTTTTTT
CASSLSNANEKLFF
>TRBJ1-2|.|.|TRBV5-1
TGCGCCAGCAGCTTGGACGACAGGTCCTATGGCTACACCTTC
CASSLDDRSYGYTF
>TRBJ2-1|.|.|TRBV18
TGTGCCAGCTCACCTCCGGGACGTAGCTCCTACAATGAGCAGTTCTTC
CASSPPGRSSYNEQFF
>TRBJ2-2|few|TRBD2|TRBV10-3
TGTGCCATCAGTTCGGTCCCTAGCGGGAGAGATACCGGGGAGCTGTTTTTT
CAISSVPSGRDTGELFF
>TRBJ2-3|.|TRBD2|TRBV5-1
TGCGCCAGCAGCTTTAGCGGGGGGGCCGTGGGAGATACGCAGTATTTT
CASSFSGGAVGDTQYF
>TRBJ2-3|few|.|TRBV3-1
TGTGCCAGCAGCCAGGGGGGGACAAGCACAGATACGCAGTATTTT
CASSQGGTSTDTQYF
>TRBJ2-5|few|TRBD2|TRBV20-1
TGCAGTGCTGCTGGACTAGCGGGGGTGGAAGAGACCCAGTACTTC
CSAAGLAGVEETQYF
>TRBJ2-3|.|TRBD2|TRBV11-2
TGTGCCAGCAGCTTAGAACTAGCGGGGGACCCGTTAGATACGCAGTATTTT
CASSLELAGDPLDTQYF